These 23 T cell receptor beta chains were all obtained from the same sample, sequenced in a study of cytomegalovirus exposure and HLA in healthy donors. This PCR relied on a set of 60 Vbeta primers and 13 Jbeta primers. Data came from immunoSEQ multiplex PCR; TCRdb stores just in-frame clones and leaves some out. The table shows about 65,000 clones, with around three quarters occurring only once. Sequencing was carried out using PBMCs. The receptors shown here come from a woman in her twenties or thirties in good health and CMV-seronegative.

In this sample, this clone turned up once. The V and J genes are TRBV9 and TRBJ1-1, with 9 bases fitting TRBD1. The V segment lost 4 bases and the J segment 4 bases; nucleotides outside the gene matches: 8. The CDR3 runs 15 residues. Germline CDR1 and CDR2: SGDLS and YYNGEE. The CDR3 DNA reads TGTGCCAGCAGCCTAGGGACAGGGTGGGGCACTGAAGCTTTCTTT. Translation gives CASSLGTGWGTEAFF.

This chain connects TRBV30 to TRBJ1-1; tentatively, D is TRBD1 (5 bases). The CDR3 consists of 13 residues. Germline V CDR1 and CDR2: GTSNPN, SVGIG (reference sequence). The V gene lost 3 bases and the J gene lost 3 bases, with 11 bases spanning the gap. The CDR3 DNA follows: TGTGCCTGGAGACCCCTACAGGACACTGAAGCTTTCTTT. Protein: CAWRPLQDTEAFF.

V is TRBV30 and J is TRBJ2-5, with TRBD1 identical over 9 bases. CDR3 length equals 15 residues. The junction had 7 bases not matched to a gene; V was cut back by 1 base and J by 4 bases. The germline CDR1 and CDR2 sequences are GTSNPN and SVGIG (reference sequence). CDR3 loop: CAWSGGQGNRETQYF. CDR3 DNA: TGTGCCTGGAGTGGGGGACAGGGAAACCGAGAGACCCAGTACTTC.

The chain joins TRBV6-4 to TRBJ2-3, with D possibly being TRBD1 (6 bases). Trimming removed 0 bases at V and 2 bases at J, with 9 bases between. CDR3 length: 15 amino acids. In germline, CDR1 is MRHNA, CDR2 SNTAGT. The CDR3 reads CASSDSGAATDTQYF. Written as DNA, the CDR3 is TGTGCCAGCAGTGACTCGGGGGCCGCCACAGATACGCAGTATTTT.

The chain uses TRBV7-2 and TRBJ2-1; TRBD1 aligns across 9 bases. J was trimmed by 9 bases and V by 7 bases; bases with no gene match: 10. CDR3 size: 14 residues. CDR1 and CDR2 from the germline V gene are SGHTA and FQGNSA. The CDR3 here is CASTPGTGSREQFF. The CDR3 DNA is TGTGCCAGCACTCCCGGGACAGGGTCGCGTGAGCAGTTCTTC.

The CDR3 nucleotides are TGTGCCAGCAGTGAGCCGGCAGATACGCAGTATTTT. Residues: CASSEPADTQYF. This chain uses TRBV2 with TRBJ2-3, with D unresolved. Germline V gene sequence: CDR1 SNHLY, CDR2 FYNNEI. Trimming pared 3 bases from V and 4 bases from J, leaving 5 bases between. The CDR3 is 12 residues long.

The chain joins TRBV4-1 to TRBJ2-7, with D possibly matching TRBD1 (6 bases). Looked up from germline, CDR1 is MGHRA and CDR2 is YSYEKL. The V and J ends lost 3 bases and 2 bases respectively, with 14 bases between them. CDR3 length: 15 residues. The CDR3 DNA reads TGCGCCAGCAGCCAGGAGGACAGTTCTGCCTACGAGCAGTACTTC. Amino acids: CASSQEDSSAYEQYF.

The chain is built from TRBV23-1 and TRBJ1-5; TRBD1 agrees at 8 bases. TRBV23-1 is flagged as an ORF with uncertain function. Losses at the gene ends were 0 bases for V and 7 bases for J; bases not matched to a gene: 11. CDR3 length: 17 amino acids. The chain's CDR3 is CASSQSRQGIIKQPQHF. CDR3 in DNA: TGCGCCAGCAGTCAATCAAGACAGGGGATAATAAAGCAGCCCCAGCATTTT.

The chain combines TRBV4-1 with TRBJ1-5, with TRBD1 as a possible D gene (5 bases). Trimming cost V 0 bases and J 3 bases, with 15 bases left between them. Germline V lookup: CDR1 MGHRA, CDR2 YSYEKL. The CDR3 covers 17 residues. The DNA of the CDR3 is TGCGCCAGCAGCCAAGATCACTGGGGCAGTCCCAATCAGCCCCAGCATTTT. The encoded protein is CASSQDHWGSPNQPQHF.

DNA of the CDR3: TGTGCCAGCAGTAACCGGGACAGTCAAAATGAAAAACTGTTTTTT. Amino acids: CASSNRDSQNEKLFF. The chain recombines TRBV2 with TRBJ1-4; 7 bases agree with TRBD1. V lost 5 bases and J lost 5; bases outside the gene matches: 8. Germline V gene lookup returns CDR1 SNHLY and CDR2 FYNNEI. The CDR3 spans 15 residues.

The chain links TRBV5-1 to TRBJ1-6; D remains unclear. Germline CDR1 and CDR2: SGHRS and YFSETQ. V dropped 0 bases and J dropped 3 bases, with 7 bases sitting between them. CDR3 length equals 15 residues. For the CDR3, the DNA is TGCGCCAGCAGCTTGGGTTCGGGCTATAATTCACCCCTCCACTTT. Amino acids: CASSLGSGYNSPLHF.

This clone has only a few counts. The gene calls are TRBV6-1 and TRBJ1-1, with 7 bases fitting TRBD1. Trimming took 2 bases from V and 1 from J; bases not matched to a gene: 1. The CDR3 has 14 amino acids. CDR1 and CDR2 (germline): MNHNS, SASEGT. The DNA of the CDR3 is TGTGCCAGCAGTGAACGGGACAGGAACACTGAAGCTTTCTTT. Translated, it gives CASSERDRNTEAFF.

This clone has only one observation. The gene calls are TRBV6-4 and TRBJ2-7, with a tentative D call TRBD2 (5 bases). The germline V gene encodes CDR1 MRHNA and CDR2 SNTAGT. V was shortened by 5 bases and J by 3 bases, with 17 bases between the two germline ends. The CDR3 runs 15 residues. CDR3 protein: CASSPLRGCIYEQYF. The CDR3 nucleotides read TGTGCCAGCAGTCCCCTACGAGGGTGTATCTACGAGCAGTACTTC.

This chain joins TRBV4-1 and TRBJ2-5, with D perhaps TRBD1 (6 bases). The V end lost 4 bases, the J end lost 0 bases, and 12 bases lay between the germline ends. Germline CDR1 and CDR2: MGHRA and YSYEKL. The CDR3 has 15 amino acids. The CDR3 reads CASSRRWTDQETQYF. The CDR3 nucleotides read TGCGCCAGCAGCCGCCGATGGACAGACCAAGAGACCCAGTACTTC.

This clone has only a few counts. The rearrangement joins TRBV10-2 to TRBJ2-7; the D gene is possibly TRBD2 (6 bases). The germline gives CDR1 WSHSY, CDR2 SAAADI. The CDR3 spans 16 residues. The germline V and J ends were trimmed by 4 bases and 5 bases, with 21 bases remaining between them. The DNA for the CDR3 is TGCGCCAGCAGTGGGGCCCGGGGGACCGCCCTACACGAGCAGTACTTC. Its protein is CASSGARGTALHEQYF.

The chain joins TRBV30 to TRBJ2-2, with 7 bases matching TRBD2. The CDR3 has 14 amino acids. The junction had 7 bases not matched to a gene; V was cut back by 3 bases and J by 6 bases. Germline V CDR1 and CDR2: GTSNPN, SVGIG (reference sequence). In DNA, the CDR3 is TGTGCCTGGAGGGACCATACTAGCGCCGGGGAGCTGTTTTTT. Protein: CAWRDHTSAGELFF.

The genes are TRBV6-5 and TRBJ1-1; D not certain. The CDR3 loop spans 15 amino acids. V was clipped by 2 bases and J by 2 bases, with 12 bases between them. Germline V gives CDR1 MNHEY, CDR2 SVGAGI. The DNA for the CDR3 is TGTGCCAGCAGTTACCTCTCAGGAGGAAACACTGAAGCTTTCTTT. Its translation: CASSYLSGGNTEAFF.

The chain links TRBV6-5 to TRBJ2-7; D perhaps matches TRBD1 (6 bases). Trimming took off 3 bases at V and 6 bases at J, with 12 bases between the two ends. This CDR3 has 13 amino acids. The germline CDR1 and CDR2 sequences are MNHEY and SVGAGI. The CDR3 DNA follows: TGTGCCAGCAGTTATTCAGGGGACGGCGAGCAGTACTTC. It translates to CASSYSGDGEQYF.

J is TRBJ1-2 and V is TRBV29-1; a possible D gene is TRBD1 (5 bases). The germline V gene has CDR1 SQVTM and CDR2 ANQGSEA. This CDR3 comprises 12 residues. V lost 6 bases, J lost 3 bases, and 11 bases lay in between. In DNA, the CDR3 is TGCAGCGTGTTTGGAGGGGACTATGGCTACACCTTC. Its protein is CSVFGGDYGYTF.

This chain uses TRBV7-9 with TRBJ1-4, with TRBD1 identical over 8 bases. Germline V gene sequence: CDR1 SEHNR, CDR2 FQNEAQ (reference sequence). Trimming cost V 5 bases and J 4 bases; bases outside gene matches: 9. The CDR3 consists of 16 residues. CDR3 DNA: TGTGCCAGCAGCCTCTCTGACAGGGGCGTTAATGAAAAACTGTTTTTT. Translating gives CASSLSDRGVNEKLFF.

Only a few counts were recorded for this clone. This sequence joins TRBV7-9 and TRBJ1-1, with D perhaps TRBD1 (5 bases). V was trimmed by 0 bases and J by 1 base, leaving 6 bases between them. The germline gives CDR1 SEHNR, CDR2 FQNEAQ (reference sequence). The CDR3 is made up of 14 amino acids. CDR3 loop: CASSLAQGNTEAFF. The CDR3 DNA reads TGTGCCAGCAGCTTAGCCCAGGGGAACACTGAAGCTTTCTTT.

This clone was observed a few times. At one boundary the junction diverges from the germline segment, which might be a read error. V gene TRBV7-7 combines with J gene TRBJ2-7; tentative D call: TRBD1 (6 bases). Per germline, CDR1 SSHAT and CDR2 FNYEAQ (reference sequence). This CDR3 comprises 15 residues. The CDR3 loop reads CASSLGQGLYYEQYF. The CDR3 DNA follows: TGTGCTAGCAGCTTAGGCCAGGGGCTCTACTACGAGCAGTACTTC.

This clone was observed a few times. This chain links TRBV28 with TRBJ1-4; D is ambiguous. The V end lost 5 bases, the J end lost 8 bases, and 9 bases lay between the germline ends. The germline V gene encodes CDR1 MDHEN and CDR2 SYDVKM. The CDR3 is 12 residues long. The CDR3 nucleotides read TGTGCCAGCAGTCTCTCAACAGAAAAACTGTTTTTT. Translation: CASSLSTEKLFF.